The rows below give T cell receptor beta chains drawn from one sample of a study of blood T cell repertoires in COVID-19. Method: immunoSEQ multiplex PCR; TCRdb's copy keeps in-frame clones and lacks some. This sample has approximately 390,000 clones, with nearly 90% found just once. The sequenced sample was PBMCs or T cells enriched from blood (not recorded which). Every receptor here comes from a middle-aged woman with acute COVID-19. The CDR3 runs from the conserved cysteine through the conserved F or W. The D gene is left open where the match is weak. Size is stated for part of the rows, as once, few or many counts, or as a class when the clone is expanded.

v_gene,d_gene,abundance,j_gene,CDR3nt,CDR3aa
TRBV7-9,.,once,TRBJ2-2,TGTGCCAGCAGCCCCCCCAGTCCGGGGAGTTACACCGGGGAGCTGTTTTTT,CASSPPSPGSYTGELFF
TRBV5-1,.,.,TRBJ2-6,TGCGCCAGCAGCGTGGACGGCTCTGGGGCCAACGTCCTGACTTTC,CASSVDGSGANVLTF
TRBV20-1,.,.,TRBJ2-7,TGCAGTGCGAGCGTCGAAACCGAGCAGTACTTC,CSASVETEQYF
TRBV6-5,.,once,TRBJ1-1,TGTGCCAGCAGTTACGTGGGGGCGACGAACACTGAAGCTTTCTTT,CASSYVGATNTEAFF
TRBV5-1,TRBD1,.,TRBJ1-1,TGCGCCAGCAGCCGGCTACAGGGGGAGGACACTGAAGCTTTCTTT,CASSRLQGEDTEAFF
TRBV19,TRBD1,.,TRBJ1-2,TGTGCCAGTAGTTCCAACAGGGGAGTTTCCACCTTC,CASSSNRGVSTF
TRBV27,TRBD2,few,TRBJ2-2,TGTGCCAGCAGTGGCGGGGGGCGAGTGACCGGGGAGCTGTTTTTT,CASSGGGRVTGELFF
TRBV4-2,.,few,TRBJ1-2,TGTGCCAGCAGCCAAGCCGACAACCACCTCTATGGCTACACCTTC,CASSQADNHLYGYTF
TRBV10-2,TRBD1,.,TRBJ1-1,TGCGCCAGCAGTGTGGACAGGGTGGGTGAAGCTTTCTTT,CASSVDRVGEAFF
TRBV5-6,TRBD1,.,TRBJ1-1,TGTGCCAGCAGCTTTAACAGGGGACGGACTGAAGCTTTCTTT,CASSFNRGRTEAFF
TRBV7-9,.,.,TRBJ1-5,TGTGCCAGCAGCGTCTCAGGTTTCAATCAGCCCCAGCATTTT,CASSVSGFNQPQHF
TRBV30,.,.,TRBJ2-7,TGTGCCTGGGGACACTACGAGCAGTACTTC,CAWGHYEQYF
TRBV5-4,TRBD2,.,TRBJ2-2,TGTGCCAGCAGCCTATCAACTAGCGGGCCGAACACCGGGGAGCTGTTTTTT,CASSLSTSGPNTGELFF
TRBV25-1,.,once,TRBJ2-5,TGTGCCAGCAGTCCTCTAGGTAAAGACCAAGAGACCCAGTACTTC,CASSPLGKDQETQYF
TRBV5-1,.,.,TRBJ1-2,TGCGCCAGCAGCTTGGCCTCGGACAGCTCCTATGGCTACACCTTC,CASSLASDSSYGYTF
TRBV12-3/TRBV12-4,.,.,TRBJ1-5,TGTGCCAGCAGTTTCGGGGACACCCCCCAGCATTTT,CASSFGDTPQHF
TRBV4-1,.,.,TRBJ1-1,TGCGCCAGCAGCCAGACAGCGAACACTGAAGCTTTCTTT,CASSQTANTEAFF